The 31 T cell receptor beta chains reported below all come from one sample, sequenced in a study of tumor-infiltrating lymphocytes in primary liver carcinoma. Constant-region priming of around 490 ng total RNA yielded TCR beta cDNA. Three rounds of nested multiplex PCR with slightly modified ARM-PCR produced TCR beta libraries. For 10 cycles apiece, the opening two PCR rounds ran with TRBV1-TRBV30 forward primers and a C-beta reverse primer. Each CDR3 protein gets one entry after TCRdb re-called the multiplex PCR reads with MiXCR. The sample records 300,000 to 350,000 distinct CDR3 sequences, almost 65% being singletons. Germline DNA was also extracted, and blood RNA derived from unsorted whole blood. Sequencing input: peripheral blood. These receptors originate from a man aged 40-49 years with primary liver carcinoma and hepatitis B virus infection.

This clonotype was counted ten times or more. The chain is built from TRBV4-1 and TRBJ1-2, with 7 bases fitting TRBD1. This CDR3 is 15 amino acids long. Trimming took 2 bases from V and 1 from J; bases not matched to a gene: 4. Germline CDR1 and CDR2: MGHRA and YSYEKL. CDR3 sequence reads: CASSQSGQNNYGYTF. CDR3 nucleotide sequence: TGCGCCAGCAGCCAATCGGGACAGAATAACTATGGCTACACCTTC.

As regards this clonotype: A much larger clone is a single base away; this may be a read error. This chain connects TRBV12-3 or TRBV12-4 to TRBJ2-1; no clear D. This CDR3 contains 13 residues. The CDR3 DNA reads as TGTGCCAACAGTTTTGTCAGCTACAATGAGCAGTTCTTC. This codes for CANSFVSYNEQFF.

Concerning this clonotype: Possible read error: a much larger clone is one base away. In DNA, the CDR3 is TGTGTCAGCAGTCTAGCTGCGTCCTACAATGAGCAGTTCTTC. It is translated as CVSSLAASYNEQFF. The chain recombines TRBV12-3 or TRBV12-4 with TRBJ2-1, with D possibly matching TRBD2 (5 bases). The CDR3 totals 14 residues.

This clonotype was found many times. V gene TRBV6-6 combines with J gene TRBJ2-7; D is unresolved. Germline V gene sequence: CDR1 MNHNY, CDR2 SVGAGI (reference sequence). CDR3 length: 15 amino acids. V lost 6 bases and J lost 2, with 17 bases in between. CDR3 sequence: CASSPRRPTAYEQYF. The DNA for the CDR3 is TGTGCCAGCAGCCCCAGGCGTCCAACAGCCTACGAGCAGTACTTC.

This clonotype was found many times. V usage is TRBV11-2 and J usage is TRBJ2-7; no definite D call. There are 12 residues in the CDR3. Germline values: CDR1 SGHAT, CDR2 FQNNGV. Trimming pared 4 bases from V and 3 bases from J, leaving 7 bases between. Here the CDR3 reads CASSSDLYEQYF. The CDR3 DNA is TGTGCCAGCAGCTCCGATCTCTACGAGCAGTACTTC.

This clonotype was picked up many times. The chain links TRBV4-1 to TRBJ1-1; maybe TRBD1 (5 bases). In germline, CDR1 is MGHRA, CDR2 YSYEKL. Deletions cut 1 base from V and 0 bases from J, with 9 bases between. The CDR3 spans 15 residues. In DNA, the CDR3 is TGCGCCAGCAGCCAAGTTGAAGGGGTGAACACTGAAGCTTTCTTT. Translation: CASSQVEGVNTEAFF.

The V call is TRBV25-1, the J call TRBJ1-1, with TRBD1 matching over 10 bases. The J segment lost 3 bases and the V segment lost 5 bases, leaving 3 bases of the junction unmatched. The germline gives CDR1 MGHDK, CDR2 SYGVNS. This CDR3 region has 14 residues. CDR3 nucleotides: TGTGCCAGCAGTCCAGGACAGGGGGACACTGAAGCTTTCTTT. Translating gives CASSPGQGDTEAFF.

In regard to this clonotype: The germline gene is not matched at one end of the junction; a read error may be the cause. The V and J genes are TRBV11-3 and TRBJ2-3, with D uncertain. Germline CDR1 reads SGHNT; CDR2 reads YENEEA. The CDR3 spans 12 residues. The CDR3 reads CAGSLVADMQYF. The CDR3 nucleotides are TGTGCCGGCAGCTTAGTCGCAGATATGCAGTATTTT. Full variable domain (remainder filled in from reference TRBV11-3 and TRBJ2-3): EAGVVQSPRYKIIEKKQPVAFWCNPISGHNTLYWYLQNLGQGPELLIRYENEEAVDDSQLPKDRFSAERLKGVDSTLKIQPAELGDSAVYLCAGSLVADMQYFGPGTRLTVL.

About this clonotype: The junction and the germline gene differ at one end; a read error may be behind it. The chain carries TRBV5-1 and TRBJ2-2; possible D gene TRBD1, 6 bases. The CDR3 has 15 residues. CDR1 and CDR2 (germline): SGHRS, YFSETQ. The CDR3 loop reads CVSSRIPGEIGELFF. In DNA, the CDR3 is TGCGTCAGCAGCCGTATCCCAGGGGAAATCGGGGAGCTGTTTTTT. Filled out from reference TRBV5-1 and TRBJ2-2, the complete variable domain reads KAGVTQTPRYLIKTRGQQVTLSCSPISGHRSVSWYQQTPGQGLQFLFEYFSETQRNKGNFPGRFSGRQFSNSRSEMNVSTLELGDSALYLCVSSRIPGEIGELFFGEGSRLTVL.

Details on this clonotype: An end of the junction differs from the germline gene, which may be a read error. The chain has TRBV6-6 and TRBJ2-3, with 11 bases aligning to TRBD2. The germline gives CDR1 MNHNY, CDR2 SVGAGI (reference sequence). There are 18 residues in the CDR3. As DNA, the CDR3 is TGTGCCAGCAGCTATCTAGCGGGAGGAACCTCTAGCACAGATACGCGGTATTTT. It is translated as CASSYLAGGTSSTDTRYF.

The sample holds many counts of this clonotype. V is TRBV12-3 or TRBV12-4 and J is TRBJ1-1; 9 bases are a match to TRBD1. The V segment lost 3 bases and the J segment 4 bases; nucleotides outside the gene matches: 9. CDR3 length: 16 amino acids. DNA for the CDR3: TGTGCCAGCAGTTTCTCGACAGGGGGTAGTCGCACTGAAGCTTTCTTT. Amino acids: CASSFSTGGSRTEAFF.

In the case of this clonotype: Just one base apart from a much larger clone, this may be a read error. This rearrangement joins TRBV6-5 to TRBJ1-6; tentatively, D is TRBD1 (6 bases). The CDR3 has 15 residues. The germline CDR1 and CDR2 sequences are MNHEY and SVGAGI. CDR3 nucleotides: TGTGACAGCAGTTACTCCACAGGGACTGGTTCACCCCTCCACTTT. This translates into CDSSYSTGTGSPLHF.

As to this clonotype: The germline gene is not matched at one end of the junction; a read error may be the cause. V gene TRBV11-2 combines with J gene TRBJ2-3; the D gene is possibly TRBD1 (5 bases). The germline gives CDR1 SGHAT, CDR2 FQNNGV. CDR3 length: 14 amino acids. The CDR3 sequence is CASRLGDSTDTQYF. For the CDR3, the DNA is TGTGCCAGCAGATTAGGTGACAGCACAGATACGCAGTACTTT.

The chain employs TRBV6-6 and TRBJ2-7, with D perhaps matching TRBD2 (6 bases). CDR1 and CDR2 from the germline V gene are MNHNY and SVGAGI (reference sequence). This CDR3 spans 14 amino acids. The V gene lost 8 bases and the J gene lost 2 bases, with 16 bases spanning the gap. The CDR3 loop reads CASGPRDSAYEQYF. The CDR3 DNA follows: TGTGCCAGCGGTCCGCGGGACTCTGCCTACGAGCAGTACTTC.

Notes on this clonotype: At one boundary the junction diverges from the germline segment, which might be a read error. CDR3 sequence (DNA): TGTGTCAGCAGCTCCGCGGGATGCCCCTACGAGCAGTACTTC. Translation gives CVSSSAGCPYEQYF. The chain has TRBV11-2 and TRBJ2-7, with D possibly matching TRBD2 (6 bases). The CDR3 runs 14 residues. Looked up from germline, CDR1 is SGHAT and CDR2 is FQNNGV.

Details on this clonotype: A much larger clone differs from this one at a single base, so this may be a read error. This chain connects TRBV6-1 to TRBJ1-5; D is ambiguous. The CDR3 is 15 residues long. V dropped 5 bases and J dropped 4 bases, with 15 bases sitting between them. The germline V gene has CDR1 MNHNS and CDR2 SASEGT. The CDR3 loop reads CASSTRLTSNQPQHF. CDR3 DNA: TGTGCCAGCAGTACAAGGCTAACCTCGAATCAGCCCCAGCATTTT.

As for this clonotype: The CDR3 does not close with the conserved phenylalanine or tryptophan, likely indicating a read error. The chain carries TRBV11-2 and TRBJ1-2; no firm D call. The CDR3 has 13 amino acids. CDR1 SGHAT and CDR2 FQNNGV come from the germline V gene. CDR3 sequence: CASSFRQSYGYTV. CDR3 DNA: TGTGCCAGCAGCTTCCGCCAGAGCTATGGTTACACCGTC.

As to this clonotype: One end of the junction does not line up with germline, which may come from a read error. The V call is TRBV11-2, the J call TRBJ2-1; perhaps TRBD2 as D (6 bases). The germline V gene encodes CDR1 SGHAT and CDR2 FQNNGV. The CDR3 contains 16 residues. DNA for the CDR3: TGTACCAGCAGTTCTGCCTTGCCGGGAGAGGGGTATGAGCAGTTCTTC. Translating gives CTSSSALPGEGYEQFF.

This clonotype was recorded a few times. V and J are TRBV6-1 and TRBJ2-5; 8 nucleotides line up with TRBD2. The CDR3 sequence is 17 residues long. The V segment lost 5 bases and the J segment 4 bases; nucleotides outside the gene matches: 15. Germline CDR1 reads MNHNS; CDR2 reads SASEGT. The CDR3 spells CASSPSAGGFLVETQYF. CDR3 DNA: TGTGCCAGCAGTCCCTCGGCGGGGGGCTTTTTGGTAGAGACCCAGTACTTC.

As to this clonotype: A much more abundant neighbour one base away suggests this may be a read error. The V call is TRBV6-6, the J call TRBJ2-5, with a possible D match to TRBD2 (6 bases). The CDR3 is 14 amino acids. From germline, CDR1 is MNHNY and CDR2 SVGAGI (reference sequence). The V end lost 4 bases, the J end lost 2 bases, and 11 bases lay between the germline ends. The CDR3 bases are TGTGCCAGCAGTTTGGACGGGAGACAAGAGACCCAGTACTTC. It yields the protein CASSLDGRQETQYF.

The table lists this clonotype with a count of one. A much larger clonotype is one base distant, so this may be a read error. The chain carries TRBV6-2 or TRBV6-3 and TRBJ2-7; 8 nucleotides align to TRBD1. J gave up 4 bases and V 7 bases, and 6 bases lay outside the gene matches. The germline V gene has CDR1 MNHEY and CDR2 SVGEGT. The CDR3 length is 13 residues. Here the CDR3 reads CASNWTGKYEQYF. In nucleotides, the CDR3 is TGTGCCAGCAATTGGACAGGGAAGTACGAGCAGTACTTC.

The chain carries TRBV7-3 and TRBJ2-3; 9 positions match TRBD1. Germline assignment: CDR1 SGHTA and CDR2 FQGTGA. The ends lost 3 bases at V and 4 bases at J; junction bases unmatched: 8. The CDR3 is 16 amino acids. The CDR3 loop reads CASSFRGQGGADTQYF. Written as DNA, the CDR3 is TGTGCCAGCAGCTTTAGGGGACAGGGTGGCGCAGATACGCAGTATTTT.

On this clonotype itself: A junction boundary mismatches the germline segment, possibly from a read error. The CDR3 DNA reads TGTGCCAGCACCCCGACTAGCGAGGAGCCCTTGTACCAAGGGACCCAGTACTTC. This codes for CASTPTSEEPLYQGTQYF. The chain couples TRBV6-6 to TRBJ2-5; 8 bases line up with TRBD2. This CDR3 is 18 amino acids long. Germline lookup yields CDR1 MNHNY and CDR2 SVGAGI (reference sequence).

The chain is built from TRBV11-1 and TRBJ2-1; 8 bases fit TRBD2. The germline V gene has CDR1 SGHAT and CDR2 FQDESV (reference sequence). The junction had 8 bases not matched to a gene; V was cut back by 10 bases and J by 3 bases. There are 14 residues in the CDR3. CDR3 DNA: TGTGCCAACGGCTTAGCGGGGATCTACAATGAGCAGTTCTTC. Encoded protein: CANGLAGIYNEQFF. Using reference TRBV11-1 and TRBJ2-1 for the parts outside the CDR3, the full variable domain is EAEVAQSPRYKITEKSQAVAFWCDPISGHATLYWYRQILGQGPELLVQFQDESVVDDSQLPKDRFSAERLKGVDSTLKIQPAELGDSAMYLCANGLAGIYNEQFFGPGTRLTVL.

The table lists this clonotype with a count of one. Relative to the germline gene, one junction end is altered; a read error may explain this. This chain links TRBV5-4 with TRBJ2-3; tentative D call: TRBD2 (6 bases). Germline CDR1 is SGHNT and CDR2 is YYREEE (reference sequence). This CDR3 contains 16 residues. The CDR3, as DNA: TGTGCCAACAGCTCGGGGAAGGGAGGAAGCACAGATACGCAGTATTTT. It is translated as CANSSGKGGSTDTQYF.

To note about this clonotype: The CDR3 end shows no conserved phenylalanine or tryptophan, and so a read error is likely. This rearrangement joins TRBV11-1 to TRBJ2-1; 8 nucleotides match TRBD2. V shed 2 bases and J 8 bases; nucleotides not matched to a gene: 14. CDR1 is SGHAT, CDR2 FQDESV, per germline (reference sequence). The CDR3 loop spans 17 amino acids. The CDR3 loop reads CASSLPLTGGPHYEQFL. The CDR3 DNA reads TGTGCCAGCAGCTTACCCCTCACGGGAGGGCCACACTATGAGCAGTTCCTC.

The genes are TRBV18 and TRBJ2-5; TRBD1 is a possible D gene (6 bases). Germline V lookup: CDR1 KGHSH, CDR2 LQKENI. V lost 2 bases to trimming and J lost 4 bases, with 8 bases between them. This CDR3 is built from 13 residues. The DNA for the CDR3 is TGTGCCAGCTCACCAGCAGGGGCAGAGACCCAGTACTTC. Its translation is CASSPAGAETQYF. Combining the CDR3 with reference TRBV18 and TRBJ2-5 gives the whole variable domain NAGVMQNPRHLVRRRGQEARLRCSPMKGHSHVYWYRQLPEEGLKFMVYLQKENIIDESGMPKERFSAEFPKEGPSILRIQQVVRGDSAAYFCASSPAGAETQYFGPGTRLLVL.

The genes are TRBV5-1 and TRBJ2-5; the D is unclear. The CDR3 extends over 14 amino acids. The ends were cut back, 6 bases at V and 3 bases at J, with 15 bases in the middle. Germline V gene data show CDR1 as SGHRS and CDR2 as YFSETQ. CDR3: CASTRSGVKETQYF. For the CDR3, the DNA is TGCGCCAGCACCAGGAGTGGGGTTAAAGAGACCCAGTACTTC.

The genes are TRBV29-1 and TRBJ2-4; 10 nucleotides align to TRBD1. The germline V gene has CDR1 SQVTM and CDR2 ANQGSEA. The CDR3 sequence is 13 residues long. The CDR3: CSYGDRGKNIQYF. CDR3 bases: TGCAGTTATGGGGACAGGGGCAAAAACATTCAGTACTTC.

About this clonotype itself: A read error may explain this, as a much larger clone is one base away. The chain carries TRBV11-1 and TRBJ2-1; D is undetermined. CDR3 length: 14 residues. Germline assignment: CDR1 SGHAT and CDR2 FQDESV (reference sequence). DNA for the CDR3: TGTGCCAGCAGCCCTACCGCGGAAGACAATGAGCAGCTCTTC. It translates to CASSPTAEDNEQLF. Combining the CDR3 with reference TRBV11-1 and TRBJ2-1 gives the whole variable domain EAEVAQSPRYKITEKSQAVAFWCDPISGHATLYWYRQILGQGPELLVQFQDESVVDDSQLPKDRFSAERLKGVDSTLKIQPAELGDSAMYLCASSPTAEDNEQLFGPGTRLTVL.

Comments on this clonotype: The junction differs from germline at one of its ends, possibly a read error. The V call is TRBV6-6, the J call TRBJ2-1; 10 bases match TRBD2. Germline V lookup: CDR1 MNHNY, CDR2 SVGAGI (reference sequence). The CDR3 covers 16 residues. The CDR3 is CASSYPTSGIVNERFF. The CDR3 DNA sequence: TGTGCCAGCAGTTACCCCACTAGCGGGATAGTGAATGAGCGGTTCTTC.